Below, 27 T cell receptor beta chains from the same sample are listed, as sequenced in a study of blood T cell repertoires in COVID-19. Using immunoSEQ multiplex PCR, the repertoire was profiled, and TCRdb retains in-frame clones only, with some absent. The table lists tens of thousands of clones, more than 75% of them singletons. Material for sequencing was peripheral blood. These receptors were taken from a human donor in a cohort sampled during active COVID-19.

The chain uses TRBV5-1 and TRBJ1-1; no clear D gene. The V gene lost 0 bases and the J gene lost 3 bases, with 9 bases spanning the gap. Germline CDR1 and CDR2: SGHRS and YFSETQ. The CDR3 spans 14 residues. CDR3 sequence reads: CASSLDTEYTEAFF. For the CDR3, the DNA is TGCGCCAGCAGCTTGGATACAGAATACACTGAAGCTTTCTTT.

V and J are TRBV5-4 and TRBJ2-7, with D unclear. Germline-derived CDR1 and CDR2 are SGHNT and YYREEE (reference sequence). This CDR3 has 15 amino acids. V was clipped by 4 bases and J by 0 bases, with 14 bases between them. CDR3 bases: TGTGCCAGCAGCGGCCGAGGCAGAGACTCCTACGAGCAGTACTTC. This sequence encodes CASSGRGRDSYEQYF.

The J gene is TRBJ2-2, the V gene TRBV7-2; 9 bases fit TRBD1. Germline CDR1 SGHTA, CDR2 FQGNSA. The J segment lost 4 bases and the V segment lost 4 bases, leaving 4 bases of the junction unmatched. CDR3 size: 15 residues. The CDR3 nucleotides are TGTGCCAGCAGCTCCCGACAGGGGGGCACCGGGGAGCTGTTTTTT. Translation: CASSSRQGGTGELFF.

This clone has more than one count but fewer than ten. This chain links TRBV19 with TRBJ1-6; D unresolved. This CDR3 spans 16 amino acids. Trimming left V 1 base short and J 7 bases short, with 14 bases between. CDR1 LNHDA and CDR2 SQIVND come from the germline V gene (reference sequence). The CDR3 DNA sequence: TGTGCCAGTAGTATAGTAGGCGGAAAAACGAATTCACCCCTCCACTTT. This codes for CASSIVGGKTNSPLHF. Full variable domain (remainder filled in from reference TRBV19 and TRBJ1-6): DGGITQSPKYLFRKEGQNVTLSCEQNLNHDAMYWYRQDPGQGLRLIYYSQIVNDFQKGDIAEGYSVSREKKESFPLTVTSAQKNPTAFYLCASSIVGGKTNSPLHFGNGTRLTVT.

CDR3 nucleotide sequence: TGCGCCAGCAGCCTGACAGGGTCAACTCTTGGCTACACCTTC. Translating it yields CASSLTGSTLGYTF. The V and J genes are TRBV4-1 and TRBJ1-2; 7 bases fit TRBD1. Germline-derived CDR1 and CDR2 are MGHRA and YSYEKL. V gave up 4 bases and J gave up 7 bases; unmatched junction bases: 9. The CDR3 sequence is 14 residues long.

The rearrangement uses TRBV6-2 or TRBV6-3 and TRBJ2-7; 9 nucleotides line up with TRBD1. V shed 4 bases, J shed 2 bases, and the junction held 6 bases outside the gene matches. CDR1 is MNHEY, CDR2 SVGEGT, per germline. The CDR3 runs 15 residues. For the CDR3, the DNA is TGTGCCAGCAGTTTTGGGACAGGGTTTACCTACGAGCAGTACTTC. It translates to CASSFGTGFTYEQYF.

This chain uses TRBV13 with TRBJ2-7; TRBD1 aligns across 9 bases. CDR1 and CDR2 from the germline V gene are PRHDT and FYEKMQ (reference sequence). The CDR3 has 16 residues. Unmatched junction bases numbered 10, after V lost 2 bases and J lost 5 bases. This CDR3 reads CASSLTGGAKYHEQYF. The CDR3 DNA is TGTGCCAGCAGCTTAACAGGGGGCGCAAAGTACCACGAGCAGTACTTC.

This rearrangement joins TRBV3-1 (or the pseudogene TRBV3-2) to TRBJ2-1; 10 positions match TRBD2. Unmatched junction bases numbered 7, after V lost 0 bases and J lost 2 bases. The CDR3 contains 18 residues. In germline, CDR1 is LGHDT, CDR2 YNNKEL (reference sequence). CDR3 in DNA: TGTGCCAGCAGCCAAGATATTACTAGCGGGGACCCCTACAATGAGCAGTTCTTC. Translated, it gives CASSQDITSGDPYNEQFF.

This clone was seen a single time. The V gene is TRBV9, the J gene TRBJ1-4; D is uncertain. The CDR3 sequence is 16 residues long. Trimming took 2 bases from V and 5 from J, leaving 16 bases between them. Germline loops: CDR1 SGDLS, CDR2 YYNGEE. CDR3 nucleotide sequence: TGTGCCAGCAGCGTTGACTACGGTTACCAAAATGAAAAACTGTTTTTT. Residues: CASSVDYGYQNEKLFF.

This chain connects TRBV29-1 to TRBJ2-7, with 7 bases aligning to TRBD2. The CDR3 is 14 amino acids. CDR1 and CDR2 (germline): SQVTM, ANQGSEA. V lost 4 bases and J lost 7; bases outside the gene matches: 13. The DNA of the CDR3 is TGCAGCGTTGCGCAGGGACGACTGGGGGGGGAGCAGTACTTC. Encoded protein: CSVAQGRLGGEQYF.

This clone was picked up one time. The chain recombines TRBV28 with TRBJ1-4; TRBD1 might be the D (6 bases). Germline CDR1 and CDR2: MDHEN and SYDVKM. There are 14 residues in the CDR3. Trimming took 7 bases from V and 4 from J, leaving 13 bases between them. CDR3 nucleotide sequence: TGTGCCAGCACCGAAACAGGGTATAATGAAAAACTGTTTTTT. This gives the protein CASTETGYNEKLFF.

V and J are TRBV28 and TRBJ1-4; weak D call: TRBD1 (6 bases). Per the germline V gene, CDR1 is MDHEN and CDR2 is SYDVKM. This CDR3 region has 15 residues. The V and J ends lost 6 bases and 7 bases respectively, with 18 bases between them. CDR3: CASRPKGVVSEKLFF. DNA of the CDR3: TGTGCCAGCAGACCCAAGGGGGTTGTTAGTGAAAAACTGTTTTTT.

The chain combines TRBV5-1 with TRBJ2-7, with D possibly being TRBD2 (5 bases). V was trimmed by 0 bases and J by 7 bases, leaving 11 bases between them. Germline CDR1 and CDR2: SGHRS and YFSETQ. The CDR3 spans 13 residues. The CDR3 reads CASSLERSGEQYF. The DNA of the CDR3 is TGCGCCAGCAGCTTGGAACGGTCGGGAGAGCAGTACTTC. The whole variable domain, filled in from reference TRBV5-1 and TRBJ2-7, reads KAGVTQTPRYLIKTRGQQVTLSCSPISGHRSVSWYQQTPGQGLQFLFEYFSETQRNKGNFPGRFSGRQFSNSRSEMNVSTLELGDSALYLCASSLERSGEQYFGPGTRLTVT.

The chain recombines TRBV2 with TRBJ2-1; 10 nucleotides line up with TRBD1. This CDR3 contains 14 residues. J lost 8 bases, V lost 5 bases, and 6 bases had no gene match. Germline assignment: CDR1 SNHLY and CDR2 FYNNEI. For the CDR3, the DNA is TGTGCCAGCAGTCAAGACAGGGGGCTCGATGAGCAGTTCTTC. The encoded protein is CASSQDRGLDEQFF.

Only one count was recorded for this clone. The chain is built from TRBV2 and TRBJ2-1; 7 bases are shared with TRBD2. CDR3 length: 11 amino acids. With 8 bases clipped from V and 7 bases from J, the junction kept 2 bases outside the gene matches. The germline CDR1 and CDR2 sequences are SNHLY and FYNNEI. The CDR3 bases are TGTGCCAGCTGGGGGGGGAATGAGCAGTTCTTC. Translated: CASWGGNEQFF.

The V and J genes are TRBV5-6 and TRBJ2-3, with 10 bases matching TRBD2. The CDR3 spans 19 residues. V lost 3 bases to trimming and J lost 1 base; unmatched junction nucleotides: 14. CDR1 and CDR2 (germline): SGHDT, YYEEEE. CDR3 protein: CASSSGLQRGGSGTDTQYF. Written as DNA, the CDR3 is TGTGCCAGCAGCTCAGGTCTCCAGCGGGGGGGCTCGGGCACAGATACGCAGTATTTT.

The CDR3, as DNA: TGTGCCAGCAGCCAATACCCCCAGGGGAACTATGGCTACACCTTC. Protein product: CASSQYPQGNYGYTF. The gene calls are TRBV7-6 and TRBJ1-2, with a tentative D call TRBD1 (6 bases). The CDR3 runs 15 residues. From germline, CDR1 is SGHVS and CDR2 FNYEAQ. Trimming shortened V by 5 bases and J by 2 bases, and 15 bases separated the two germline ends.

The V call is TRBV19, the J call TRBJ2-2; 7 bases are shared with TRBD1. Trimming cost V 3 bases and J 0 bases; bases outside gene matches: 4. The CDR3 covers 16 residues. Germline lookup yields CDR1 LNHDA and CDR2 SQIVND (reference sequence). CDR3 sequence reads: CASSMDRRANTGELFF. The CDR3 region has the DNA TGTGCCAGTAGTATGGACAGGCGAGCGAACACCGGGGAGCTGTTTTTT.

This chain joins TRBV27 and TRBJ2-7; 11 bases fit TRBD1. Trimming at V came to 5 bases and at J to 7 bases, leaving 10 bases not matched to a gene. The germline V gene has CDR1 MNHEY and CDR2 SMNVEV (reference sequence). This CDR3 has 15 residues. CDR3 sequence (DNA): TGTGCCAGCAGTCCCATCGGGGGACAGGGGGGTGAGCAGTACTTC. Its protein product is CASSPIGGQGGEQYF.

The chain couples TRBV5-1 to TRBJ2-1, with 9 positions matching TRBD1. The germline CDR1 and CDR2 sequences are SGHRS and YFSETQ. V lost 4 bases to trimming and J lost 6 bases; unmatched junction nucleotides: 2. The CDR3 is 13 residues long. The CDR3 bases are TGCGCCAGCAGCCCGGGACAGGGCAATGAGCAGTTCTTC. The encoded protein is CASSPGQGNEQFF.

The rearrangement joins TRBV7-6 to TRBJ2-7, with D possibly TRBD1 on 7 matching bases. Deletions cut 5 bases from V and 6 bases from J, with 23 bases between. The germline V gene encodes CDR1 SGHVS and CDR2 FNYEAQ. The CDR3 extends over 16 amino acids. The CDR3 coding sequence is TGTGCCAGCAGCAAGGGACAGATCCTTTTGGGGGGCGAGCAGTACTTC. Protein product: CASSKGQILLGGEQYF.

The V call is TRBV6-4, the J call TRBJ2-3, with D possibly being TRBD1 (6 bases). V was clipped by 4 bases and J by 1 base, with 12 bases between them. The CDR3 consists of 15 residues. Per the germline V gene, CDR1 is MRHNA and CDR2 is SNTAGT. The CDR3 protein is CASSGTAGGTDTQYF. As DNA, the CDR3 is TGTGCCAGCAGTGGGACAGCCGGCGGCACAGATACGCAGTATTTT.

V gene TRBV6-5 combines with J gene TRBJ2-7; TRBD2 is a possible D gene (5 bases). Looked up from germline, CDR1 is MNHEY and CDR2 is SVGAGI. V was shortened by 6 bases and J by 6 bases, with 12 bases between the two germline ends. There are 12 residues in the CDR3. The CDR3, as DNA: TGTGCCAGCAGACTACTAGTGGGCGAGCAGTACTTC. It codes for CASRLLVGEQYF.

As DNA, the CDR3 is TGTGCCAGCAGCTTGGACACGGGGTCTTTCAACAATGAGCAGTTCTTC. It translates to CASSLDTGSFNNEQFF. This chain uses TRBV5-6 with TRBJ2-1; maybe TRBD2 (5 bases). The germline CDR1 and CDR2 sequences are SGHDT and YYEEEE. The CDR3 length is 16 residues. The ends were cut back, 0 bases at V and 5 bases at J, with 15 bases in the middle.

This clone has just one count. V and J are TRBV18 and TRBJ2-1; 11 nucleotides align to TRBD2. The CDR3 spans 15 residues. Germline CDR1 is KGHSH and CDR2 is LQKENI. Trimming cost V 2 bases and J 9 bases; bases outside gene matches: 6. The CDR3 reads CASSPVLAGVGEQFF. CDR3 bases: TGTGCCAGCTCACCAGTACTAGCGGGGGTCGGTGAGCAGTTCTTC.

The genes are TRBV10-1 and TRBJ1-3; D is possibly TRBD1 (5 bases). The V gene lost 5 bases and the J gene lost 0 bases, with 8 bases spanning the gap. Per the germline V gene, CDR1 is WNHNN and CDR2 is SYGVQD (reference sequence). The CDR3 contains 14 residues. Here the CDR3 reads CASSTQDSGNTIYF. The DNA of the CDR3 is TGCGCCAGCAGTACACAGGACTCTGGAAACACCATATATTTT.

The rearrangement joins TRBV5-1 to TRBJ1-1; TRBD1 agrees at 7 bases. V dropped 4 bases and J dropped 0; count of bases not matched to a gene: 3. Per the germline V gene, CDR1 is SGHRS and CDR2 is YFSETQ. This CDR3 has 14 amino acids. The CDR3 protein is CASSKGQMNTEAFF. The CDR3 DNA reads as TGCGCCAGCAGCAAGGGACAGATGAACACTGAAGCTTTCTTT.